This entry is about one TCR beta chain. Its antigen is unidentified. TCR alpha and beta CDR3 regions were amplified from RNA using iRepertoire nested multiplex PCR. Tissue mRNA or PBMC total RNA, roughly 100-400 ng, went into one-step reverse transcription and amplification. TCRdb re-called the multiplex PCR reads with MiXCR, one entry per CDR3 protein. The table includes 40,000 or so distinct CDR3 sequences, more than 20% detected once. This CDR3 contains 15 residues. Germline-derived CDR1 and CDR2 are SGHAT and FQDESV (reference sequence). Trimming pared 5 bases from V and 1 base from J, leaving 12 bases between. This sample is part of a study of glioma-infiltrating T cells. Study-level results: Tissue-blood divergence was below expectation in non-neoplastic patients, above in gliomas. CDR3 overlap between tissue and blood was very small.

The TCR comes from a human donor with low-grade glioma or glioblastoma, undergoing nonglioma brain surgery, or in good health (not recorded which). This rearrangement joins TRBV11-1 to TRBJ2-1; D perhaps matches TRBD1 (6 bases). Sequenced material: glioma tissue, nonneoplastic brain tissue, or PBMCs (not recorded which). CDR3 nucleotides: TGTGCCAGCAGCCAGCCCGGACAGTCCTACAATGAGCAGTTCTTC. It encodes CASSQPGQSYNEQFF.